A single T cell receptor (beta chain) is shown here with its context. Its antigen is unidentified. The CDR3 runs 15 residues. V trimming: 5 bases; J trimming: 7 bases; junction bases outside the gene matches: 11. Germline lookup yields CDR1 SGDLS and CDR2 YYNGEE. This record comes from a study of shared clonotypes between healthy human individuals. Study as a whole: Per-donor plates numbered three CD4 naive, three CD4 memory, two CD8 naive and one CD8 memory. General study points: Sampling covered nothing but blood. Tissue TCR repertoires likely differ from those found in blood.

Selected positively for CCR7 and CD45RO-negative, naive CD8 cells excluded terminally differentiated effector memory CD45RA+ cells. Sequencing was performed with immunoSEQ multiplex PCR; in TCRdb, only in-frame clones are kept and a portion is missing. The data hold about 2,100,000 clones, with approximately 94% observed a single time. The chain couples TRBV9 to TRBJ2-7; the match to TRBD2 covers 11 bases. This clonotype was sampled from a man between 18 and 35 years old in good health. Some clones in this sample may be carry-over from other donors' samples. Sample: naive CD8+ T cells from PBMCs. CDR3 sequence reads: CASSVSGRAPLEQYF. The DNA for the CDR3 is TGTGCCAGCAGTGTTAGCGGGAGGGCCCCCTTGGAGCAGTACTTC.